Below, 13 T cell receptor beta chains from the same sample are listed, as sequenced in a study of PD-L1 blockade in urothelial cancer. The table came from immunoSEQ multiplex PCR; TCRdb's copy has only in-frame clones and leaves some out. The sample has some 100,000 clones; over 80% are singletons. The sample was PBMCs, taken around atezolizumab (anti-PD-L1) treatment. These receptors originate from a woman older than 75 with urothelial cancer.

This chain links TRBV5-1 with TRBJ1-1; D unclear. Germline V gene data show CDR1 as SGHRS and CDR2 as YFSETQ. The length of the CDR3 is 13 residues. The germline V and J ends were trimmed by 4 bases and 0 bases, with 7 bases remaining between them. Here the CDR3 reads CASSPVLNTEAFF. CDR3 DNA: TGCGCCAGCAGCCCAGTTTTGAACACTGAAGCTTTCTTT.

The chain links TRBV5-6 to TRBJ2-5; possibly TRBD1 for D (5 bases). Deletions cut 4 bases from V and 2 bases from J, with 12 bases between. This CDR3 is built from 14 residues. The germline V gene encodes CDR1 SGHDT and CDR2 YYEEEE. The CDR3 DNA follows: TGTGCCAGCAGCCAGACAGCCTCTCAAGAGACCCAGTACTTC. This gives the protein CASSQTASQETQYF.

This sequence joins TRBV4-2 and TRBJ2-2, with TRBD2 matching 7 bases. In germline, CDR1 is LGHNA, CDR2 YNFKEQ. The CDR3 is 17 amino acids. V was clipped by 3 bases and J by 4 bases; unmatched bases: 11. CDR3 DNA: TGTGCCAGCAGCCAGGAAGCGACTAGCTGGGGCACCGGGGAGCTGTTTTTT. It codes for CASSQEATSWGTGELFF.

V gene TRBV18 combines with J gene TRBJ2-7; D is perhaps TRBD1 (6 bases). CDR1 KGHSH and CDR2 LQKENI come from the germline V gene. CDR3 length equals 12 residues. V was shortened by 5 bases and J by 5 bases, with 10 bases between the two germline ends. CDR3 loop: CASSAGAHEQYF. In nucleotides, the CDR3 is TGTGCCAGCTCAGCAGGGGCCCACGAGCAGTACTTC. Filled out from reference TRBV18 and TRBJ2-7, the complete variable domain reads NAGVMQNPRHLVRRRGQEARLRCSPMKGHSHVYWYRQLPEEGLKFMVYLQKENIIDESGMPKERFSAEFPKEGPSILRIQQVVRGDSAAYFCASSAGAHEQYFGPGTRLTVT.

The rearrangement joins TRBV4-2 to TRBJ2-7; 11 positions agree with TRBD1. Germline loops: CDR1 LGHNA, CDR2 YNFKEQ. The V gene end was trimmed by 4 bases and the J gene end by 2 bases; junction bases not matched to a gene: 4. CDR3 length equals 15 residues. The CDR3 nucleotides are TGTGCCAGCAGCCGGGACAGGGGGGACACCTACGAGCAGTACTTC. Translation gives CASSRDRGDTYEQYF.

The chain has TRBV10-3 and TRBJ1-1; 7 bases agree with TRBD1. The CDR3 runs to 13 residues. Germline V gives CDR1 ENHRY, CDR2 SYGVKD. V was clipped by 10 bases and J by 5 bases; unmatched bases: 10. In DNA, the CDR3 is TGTGCCAGCCGACAGGGATCGGAAACTGAAGCTTTCTTT. Translation gives CASRQGSETEAFF.

V usage is TRBV7-2 and J usage is TRBJ1-2, with D unclear. With 1 base removed from V and 2 bases from J, the gap between germline ends came to 8 bases. CDR3 length equals 14 residues. Germline V lookup: CDR1 SGHTA, CDR2 FQGNSA. CDR3 sequence reads: CASSLVHRNYGYTF. The CDR3 bases are TGTGCCAGCAGCTTAGTCCACAGAAACTATGGCTACACCTTC.

This clone is a singleton in its sample. J is TRBJ1-1 and V is TRBV15, with D perhaps TRBD1 (5 bases). The V gene's germline CDR1 is LNHNV and CDR2 YYDKDF (reference sequence). The CDR3 totals 15 residues. Trimming pared 0 bases from V and 0 bases from J, leaving 8 bases between. The CDR3 nucleotides read TGTGCCACCAGCAGAGATGGACAACTGAACACTGAAGCTTTCTTT. It yields the protein CATSRDGQLNTEAFF.

This chain connects TRBV18 to TRBJ2-3; no clear D. The CDR3 covers 14 residues. Germline values: CDR1 KGHSH, CDR2 LQKENI. The germline V and J ends were trimmed by 3 bases and 0 bases, with 7 bases remaining between them. In DNA form, the CDR3 reads TGTGCCAGCTCACCCCCCGCGAGCACAGATACGCAGTATTTT. Amino acid sequence: CASSPPASTDTQYF.

The CDR3 region has the DNA TGCAGCGTTGCAGGGGCCTACGAGCAGTACTTC. The encoded protein is CSVAGAYEQYF. This chain links TRBV29-1 with TRBJ2-7; a weak D match, TRBD1 (6 bases). This CDR3 region has 11 residues. CDR1 is SQVTM and CDR2 is ANQGSEA in the germline V gene. V shed 4 bases and J shed 2 bases, with 6 bases lying between them.

The chain carries TRBV7-7 and TRBJ2-1; D might be TRBD2 (5 bases). Germline V gene data show CDR1 as SSHAT and CDR2 as FNYEAQ (reference sequence). The CDR3 has 15 amino acids. Trimming shortened V by 1 base and J by 5 bases, and 12 bases separated the two germline ends. CDR3 residues: CASSLGLAGDNEQFF. For the CDR3, the DNA is TGTGCCAGCAGCTTAGGTCTAGCTGGGGACAATGAGCAGTTCTTC.

The chain carries TRBV27 and TRBJ1-1; a weak D match, TRBD1 (5 bases). Trimming left V 2 bases short and J 0 bases short, with 25 bases between. The CDR3 contains 20 residues. Germline V lookup: CDR1 MNHEY, CDR2 SMNVEV (reference sequence). CDR3 DNA: TGTGCCAGCAGTTTAAAATCCCTCGGCAAGGGGAATTACGTGAACACTGAAGCTTTCTTT. It codes for CASSLKSLGKGNYVNTEAFF.

V is TRBV7-2 and J is TRBJ1-2; 7 positions agree with TRBD1. V was clipped by 2 bases and J by 0 bases; unmatched bases: 3. Germline assignment: CDR1 SGHTA and CDR2 FQGNSA. The CDR3 sequence is 15 residues long. The CDR3 spells CASSLSQGANYGYTF. DNA for the CDR3: TGTGCCAGCAGCTTAAGTCAGGGGGCTAACTATGGCTACACCTTC.